Presented here are 8 T cell receptor beta chains from one specimen sequenced in a study of CD4 T cells in relation to SARS-CoV-2 and coronaviruses. Before the COVID-19 pandemic, during about 2011-2019, CD4+ T cells were taken from unexposed donors. After about ten days of culture, CD4+ T cells were isolated. Their cognate antigens are unknown. The method was immunoSEQ multiplex PCR; TCRdb's version includes in-frame clones alone and lacks a portion of them. The data contain 28,000 or so clones, around 80% of them singletons. The sequencing sample was made of CD4+ T cells from PBMCs, cultured in vitro. Receptor source: a human donor in good health.

This clone showed up just once. The chain combines TRBV19 with TRBJ2-1; the match to TRBD1 covers 8 bases. This CDR3 region has 14 residues. From germline, CDR1 is LNHDA and CDR2 SQIVND (reference sequence). V shed 6 bases, J shed 6 bases, and the junction held 7 bases outside the gene matches. The CDR3 DNA reads as TGTGCCAGTAGAGACAGGGGATGGGGCAATGAGCAGTTCTTC. Its protein product is CASRDRGWGNEQFF.

This clone was seen just once. This chain joins TRBV11-3 and TRBJ2-7; D gene ambiguous. Trimming removed 2 bases at V and 0 bases at J, with 8 bases between. The CDR3 contains 14 residues. Germline CDR1 is SGHNT and CDR2 is YENEEA. The CDR3 is CASSLIGNSYEQYF. DNA of the CDR3: TGTGCCAGCAGCTTAATAGGCAACTCCTACGAGCAGTACTTC.

V gene TRBV3-1 (or the pseudogene TRBV3-2) combines with J gene TRBJ1-1; D is uncertain. The CDR3 loop spans 11 amino acids. Trimming pared 7 bases from V and 3 bases from J, leaving 6 bases between. Germline CDR1 is LGHDT and CDR2 is YNNKEL (reference sequence). For the CDR3, the DNA is TGTGCCAGCACCTGGGACACTGAAGCTTTCTTT. Amino acid sequence: CASTWDTEAFF.

The sample holds one count of this clone. V gene TRBV2 combines with J gene TRBJ2-1; D unresolved. CDR3 size: 11 residues. In germline, CDR1 is SNHLY, CDR2 FYNNEI. V lost 5 bases and J lost 8, with 7 bases in between. The CDR3 spells CASSPRDEQFF. For the CDR3, the DNA is TGTGCCAGCAGTCCTAGGGATGAGCAGTTCTTC.

The table lists this clone with a few counts. V and J are TRBV21-1 and TRBJ2-1; the D call of TRBD2 is as the table states it, not checked on the DNA. TRBV21-1 is noted as a pseudogene. The CDR3 is 14 residues long. The CDR3 nucleotides are TGTGCCAGGGCTAGCAGCGGGGGGTACAATGAGCAGTTCTTC. It translates to CARASSGGYNEQFF.

This clone turned up a few times. The genes are TRBV4-2 and TRBJ2-2, with a possible D match to TRBD2 (6 bases). V lost 0 bases, J lost 6 bases, and 8 bases lay in between. This CDR3 spans 14 amino acids. Germline CDR1 is LGHNA and CDR2 is YNFKEQ. CDR3 nucleotides: TGTGCCAGCAGCCAAGAACTAGCCCCCGGGGAGCTGTTTTTT. It translates to CASSQELAPGELFF.

This chain links TRBV6-2 or TRBV6-3 with TRBJ2-1, with 8 bases fitting TRBD2. Germline V gives CDR1 MNHEY, CDR2 SVGEGT. The CDR3 has 14 residues. The junction had 11 bases not matched to a gene; V was cut back by 4 bases and J by 12 bases. This CDR3 is CASSSGGETLGQFF. The CDR3 nucleotides read TGTGCCAGCAGTTCGGGGGGGGAGACCTTGGGGCAGTTCTTC.

The genes are TRBV5-1 and TRBJ2-7; a weak D match, TRBD2 (6 bases). The CDR3 has 14 residues. The V gene lost 5 bases and the J gene lost 3 bases, with 15 bases spanning the gap. Per germline, CDR1 SGHRS and CDR2 YFSETQ. The CDR3 DNA reads as TGCGCCAGCAGTCTTGGGCGGGGCCTCTACGAGCAGTACTTC. Translation: CASSLGRGLYEQYF.